These T cell receptor beta chains were read from a single sample in a study of T cells in Graves' hyperthyroidism and ophthalmopathy. TCRdb itself ran the multiplex PCR reads through MiXCR, one entry per CDR3 protein. The repertoire holds 250,000 to 350,000 distinct CDR3 sequences, around 15% seen once, with around 61% in the top ten. The specimen was blood. Every receptor here comes from a woman aged 55-70 years with Graves' ophthalmopathy. Each CDR3 is given with its conserved first and last residue. Each record gives: J gene, clone size, V gene, D gene, CDR3 DNA, CDR3 protein. The D gene is left open where the match is weak. A clone size is listed for some rows: how often the clone was seen (once, few, many), or a class if it is expanded.

j_call: TRBJ1-2; clone_size: NA; v_call: TRBV5-1; d_call: NA; cdr3_nt: TGCGCCAGCAGCTTGGGATGGGGTGGGCAGGCAGGCGGCTACACCTTC; cdr3_aa: CASSLGWGGQAGGYTF
j_call: TRBJ2-7; clone_size: many; v_call: TRBV7-2; d_call: TRBD2; cdr3_nt: TGTGCCAGCAGCTTAGTCCCTAGCGGGATAAGCTCCTACGAGCAGTACTTC; cdr3_aa: CASSLVPSGISSYEQYF
j_call: TRBJ2-1; clone_size: once; v_call: TRBV28; d_call: TRBD2; cdr3_nt: TGTGCCAGCAGTTTGGGGGTAGCGGGGTCCTACAATGAGCAGTTCTTC; cdr3_aa: CASSLGVAGSYNEQFF
j_call: TRBJ2-7; clone_size: NA; v_call: TRBV28; d_call: NA; cdr3_nt: TGTGCCAGCAGCCCACCCCCCCCGTACGAGCAGTACTTC; cdr3_aa: CASSPPPPYEQYF
j_call: TRBJ2-7; clone_size: many; v_call: TRBV7-3; d_call: NA; cdr3_nt: TGTGCCAGCAGCTTAACGGGGGTGAGCGAGCAGTACTTC; cdr3_aa: CASSLTGVSEQYF
j_call: TRBJ2-7; clone_size: medium-sized; v_call: TRBV15; d_call: TRBD1; cdr3_nt: TGTGCCACCAGCAATAGGGACAGGCCCTACGAGCAGTACTTC; cdr3_aa: CATSNRDRPYEQYF
j_call: TRBJ1-1; clone_size: NA; v_call: TRBV2; d_call: TRBD1; cdr3_nt: TGTGCCAGCAAAGGACAGGACGGGAAGAACACTGAAGCTTTCTTT; cdr3_aa: CASKGQDGKNTEAFF
j_call: TRBJ2-5; clone_size: NA; v_call: TRBV25-1; d_call: NA; cdr3_nt: TGTGCCAGCATGGACAGACAAGAGACCCAGTACTTC; cdr3_aa: CASMDRQETQYF
j_call: TRBJ2-7; clone_size: many; v_call: TRBV20-1; d_call: NA; cdr3_nt: TGCAGTGCTAGGGGAACAAACTACGAGCAGTACTTC; cdr3_aa: CSARGTNYEQYF
j_call: TRBJ1-2; clone_size: NA; v_call: TRBV5-1; d_call: TRBD1; cdr3_nt: TGCGCCAGCAGCCGGGTCCCGGGACAGGCTAACTATGGCTACACCTTC; cdr3_aa: CASSRVPGQANYGYTF
j_call: TRBJ2-5; clone_size: many; v_call: TRBV7-3; d_call: NA; cdr3_nt: TGTGCCAGCAGCCCGACCCGGGGATTTGAGACCCAGTACTTC; cdr3_aa: CASSPTRGFETQYF
j_call: TRBJ1-5; clone_size: many; v_call: TRBV20-1; d_call: TRBD1; cdr3_nt: TGCAGTGCTAGACCCGGGACAGGCAATCAGCCCCAGCATTTT; cdr3_aa: CSARPGTGNQPQHF
j_call: TRBJ2-1; clone_size: NA; v_call: TRBV6-4; d_call: NA; cdr3_nt: TGTGCCAGCAGTGACTCTATTTGGGGTTCCGAGCAGTTCTTC; cdr3_aa: CASSDSIWGSEQFF
j_call: TRBJ2-3; clone_size: many; v_call: TRBV29-1; d_call: TRBD2; cdr3_nt: TGCAGCGCTTCTAGCGGGGTGGGCCCAGATACGCAGTATTTT; cdr3_aa: CSASSGVGPDTQYF
j_call: TRBJ1-1; clone_size: NA; v_call: TRBV7-9; d_call: NA; cdr3_nt: TGTGCCAGCAGCTACCAGACTAACACTGAAGCTTTCTTT; cdr3_aa: CASSYQTNTEAFF
j_call: TRBJ2-3; clone_size: few; v_call: TRBV20-1; d_call: TRBD2; cdr3_nt: TGCAGTGGGGTCGGGACTAGCATTTCAGATACGCAGTATTTT; cdr3_aa: CSGVGTSISDTQYF
j_call: TRBJ2-2; clone_size: NA; v_call: TRBV20-1; d_call: TRBD2; cdr3_nt: TGCAGTGCTCAGGGACTATCCGGGGAGCTGTTTTTT; cdr3_aa: CSAQGLSGELFF
j_call: TRBJ1-3; clone_size: NA; v_call: TRBV18; d_call: NA; cdr3_nt: TGTGCCAGCTCACCCCAGACCCAGAGCTCTGGAAACACCATATATTTT; cdr3_aa: CASSPQTQSSGNTIYF
j_call: TRBJ2-2; clone_size: NA; v_call: TRBV7-2; d_call: NA; cdr3_nt: TGTGCCAGCAGCTTAGCTGAGGCCGGGGAGCTGTTTTTT; cdr3_aa: CASSLAEAGELFF
j_call: TRBJ2-7; clone_size: many; v_call: TRBV7-2; d_call: TRBD2; cdr3_nt: TGTGCCAGCAGCTGGGGGACTACCTACGAGCAGTACTTC; cdr3_aa: CASSWGTTYEQYF
j_call: TRBJ2-3; clone_size: few; v_call: TRBV4-3; d_call: TRBD2; cdr3_nt: TGCGCCAGCAGCCAAGCTAGCGGGGGCCACACAGATACGCAGTATTTT; cdr3_aa: CASSQASGGHTDTQYF